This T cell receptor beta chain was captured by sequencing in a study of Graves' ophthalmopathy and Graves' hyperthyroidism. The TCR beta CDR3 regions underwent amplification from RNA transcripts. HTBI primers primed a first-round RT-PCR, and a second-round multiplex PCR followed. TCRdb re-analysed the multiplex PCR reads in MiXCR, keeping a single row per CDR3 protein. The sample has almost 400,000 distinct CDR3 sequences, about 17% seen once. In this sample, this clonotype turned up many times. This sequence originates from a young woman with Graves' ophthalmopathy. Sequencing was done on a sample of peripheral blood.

The CDR3 nucleotides read TGTGCCAGCAGCGGGAGGGGGGGCCAAAACGAGCAGTACTTC. Protein sequence: CASSGRGGQNEQYF. The J gene is TRBJ2-7, the V gene TRBV7-9, with D possibly TRBD2 on 7 matching bases. Germline V CDR1 and CDR2: SEHNR, FQNEAQ (reference sequence). This CDR3 is built from 14 residues. The V gene lost 5 bases and the J gene lost 5 bases, with 16 bases spanning the gap.